One sample yielded the 32 T cell receptor delta chains listed below, sequenced in a study of γδ T cells in repeated Plasmodium falciparum infection. TCRdb fed the multiplex PCR reads to CATT. Here the sample spans tens of thousands of delta-chain clones, over 1.5% being singletons. Gammadelta T cells were flow-sorted from PBMC into Vgamma9/Vdelta2+ and Vdelta2-negative populations for bulk analysis. The source material was gamma-delta T cells from blood. Receptors were obtained from a pool of human donors (malaria-infected and uninfected, not separated).

This clone turned up a few times. A far larger clone is off by one base, so a read error is likely. This same CDR3 is encoded by further DNA sequences in the sample. The chain combines TRDV2 with TRDJ1; D is perhaps TRDD3 (6 bases). The J gene, missing from TCRdb, was assigned here through DNA to germline matching. Germline assignment: CDR1 GEAIGNYY and CDR2 EKD. V dropped 6 bases and J dropped 6 bases, with 19 bases sitting between them. CDR3 length equals 14 residues. CDR3 coding DNA: TGTGCCTGTAGCCACCTGGGGAACCCCAATAAACTCATCTTT. This codes for CACSHLGNPNKLIF.

In its sample, this clone was seen many times. The junction does not match germline at one end; this may be a read error. V is TRAV38-2/DV8 and J is TRDJ1, with no clear D. The CDR3 consists of 10 residues. CDR1 is TSESDYY, CDR2 QEAYKQQN, per germline. The CDR3 is CAYRSAELFF. CDR3 nucleotides: TGTGCTTATAGGAGCGCGGAACTCTTCTTC.

As regards this clone: Since a far larger clone is one base different, this is likely a read error. The sample has other DNA sequences that encode this CDR3 too. This chain uses TRDV1 with TRDJ1; 8 bases align to TRDD3. In the absence of a J gene in TCRdb, the DNA was matched to germline to assign it here. After removal of 1 base from V and 0 bases from J, the junction contained 22 bases not matched to a gene. Germline V gene sequence: CDR1 TSWWSYY, CDR2 QGS. The CDR3 totals 22 residues. CDR3 in amino acids: CALGEPMGHPTGGRLYTDKLIF. The CDR3 DNA reads TGTGCTCTTGGGGAACCTATGGGCCATCCTACTGGGGGGCGTCTGTACACCGATAAACTCATCTTT.

This clone was seen at least ten times. Being one base from a much bigger clone, this may be a read error. The sample contains more than one DNA sequence encoding this CDR3. The rearrangement links TRDV3 to TRDJ4; 7 bases align to TRDD3. Germline assignment: CDR1 TVYSNPD and CDR2 GDNSRS (reference sequence). The V gene end was trimmed by 1 base and the J gene end by 3 bases; junction bases not matched to a gene: 29. CDR3 size: 20 residues. The CDR3 loop reads CAFKGPRQKWLGGARGPLIF. CDR3 bases: TGTGCCTTTAAGGGTCCCCGCCAGAAGTGGCTGGGGGGAGCCCGGGGACCCCTGATCTTT.

Comment on this clone: TCRdb lists the protein of a much larger clone for this DNA, which differs at residue 6, so this is likely a read error; the protein given here is translated from the DNA itself. The chain couples TRDV2 to TRDJ1; D unclear. TCRdb carries no J gene annotation; the J gene was assigned here by matching the DNA with germline. CDR3 length: 14 amino acids. V was trimmed by 3 bases and J by 1 base, leaving 11 bases between them. Germline CDR1 reads GEAIGNYY; CDR2 reads EKD. Written as DNA, the CDR3 is TGTGCCTGTGACGGGGTTAGTGCCACCGATAAACTCATCTTT. Translating it yields CACDGVSATDKLIF.

A few counts support this clone. A read error is possible here, since a much larger clone lies one base away. Other DNA sequences of this sample code for an identical CDR3. The chain employs TRDV1 and TRDJ1; 9 nucleotides agree with TRDD3. The germline V gene has CDR1 TSWWSYY and CDR2 QGS. J gave up 0 bases and V 1 base, and 24 bases lay outside the gene matches. The CDR3 has 23 amino acids. CDR3 loop: CALGEHFLRRYWGNLRHTDKLIF. The CDR3 nucleotides read TGTGCTCTTGGGGAACATTTCCTACGAAGGTACTGGGGGAATTTACGGCACACCGATAAACTCATCTTT.

This clone was observed at least ten times. A far larger clone lies a single base away; this is likely a read error. The sample holds other DNA sequences that translate to the same CDR3. The chain carries TRDV2 and TRDJ1; TRDD3 matches at 8 bases. Germline values: CDR1 GEAIGNYY, CDR2 EKD. The CDR3 contains 18 residues. CDR3 loop: CACDTSVLGAKYTDKLIF. The CDR3 nucleotides read TGTGCCTGTGACACCTCGGTACTGGGGGCCAAGTACACCGATAAACTCATCTTC.

This clone was recorded at least ten times. The amino acid sequence in TCRdb belongs to a much larger clone and departs from this DNA's translation at residue 11, likely a sequencing read error; the sequence shown is translated from the DNA. The chain uses TRDV1 and TRDJ1, with D perhaps TRDD3 (6 bases). Germline CDR1 TSWWSYY, CDR2 QGS. V was clipped by 4 bases and J by 3 bases, with 18 bases between them. There are 16 residues in the CDR3. The CDR3, as DNA: TGTGCTCTTGGGGCTAACCGGGGGGGAAACGCCGATAAACTCATCTTT. This codes for CALGANRGGNADKLIF.

As for this clone: This DNA's translation and the protein TCRdb lists, from a much larger clone, do not match at residue 5, likely due to a read error; the protein shown is translated from the DNA. This chain links TRDV1 with TRDJ1, with 8 bases fitting TRDD3. With 4 bases clipped from V and 0 bases from J, the junction kept 19 bases outside the gene matches. Germline values: CDR1 TSWWSYY, CDR2 QGS. The CDR3 is 20 residues long. The CDR3 DNA reads TGTGCTCTTGGGGGACCGTATAGTTGGGGGATTCTCCTTTACACCGATAAACTCATCTTT. This gives the protein CALGGPYSWGILLYTDKLIF.

This clone has ten or more counts. TCRdb's protein for this DNA is that of a much larger clone and differs from the translation at residue 8, likely a read error; the protein shown is the DNA translation. The V and J genes are TRDV2 and TRDJ1; possible D gene TRDD2, 5 bases. As TCRdb names no J gene, one was assigned here on the basis of a DNA match to germline. V was shortened by 1 base and J by 0 bases, with 20 bases between the two germline ends. The CDR3 length is 18 residues. From germline, CDR1 is GEAIGNYY and CDR2 EKD. This CDR3 reads CACDTKYFQPMYTDKLIF. The CDR3 coding sequence is TGTGCCTGTGACACGAAGTACTTCCAGCCGATGTACACCGATAAACTCATCTTT.

Ten or more counts support this clone. The protein given by TCRdb reflects a much larger clone and differs at residue 8 from this DNA's translation, likely from a read error; the protein shown is the DNA's translation. J is TRDJ1 and V is TRDV1, with TRDD3 identical over 9 bases. With 0 bases clipped from V and 0 bases from J, the junction kept 23 bases outside the gene matches. Per germline, CDR1 TSWWSYY and CDR2 QGS. The CDR3 spans 23 residues. CDR3 coding DNA: TGTGCTCTTGGGGAACTCAGCCCTCCCGAGTACTGGGGGAGGGGTTGGGACACCGATAAACTCATCTTT. It translates to CALGELSPPEYWGRGWDTDKLIF.

In the case of this clone: A read error likely explains why the TCRdb protein, taken from a much larger clone, differs from this DNA's translation at residue 4; the protein shown is translated from the DNA. This CDR3 reads CALRELGSSRLLQPFLWDTRQMFF. CDR3 nucleotide sequence: TGTGCTCTTAGGGAACTAGGTTCCTCCAGATTACTGCAACCTTTCCTATGGGACACCCGACAGATGTTTTTC. The V and J genes are TRDV1 and TRDJ3; D is perhaps TRDD2 (6 bases). No J gene is reported in TCRdb; it was inferred here by comparing the DNA with germline. The CDR3 is 24 amino acids. The germline V gene encodes CDR1 TSWWSYY and CDR2 QGS.

This clone was recorded a few times. TCRdb has a much larger clone's protein, which differs at residue 10 from the translation of this DNA, likely because of a read error; what is shown is the protein translated from the DNA. The genes are TRDV2 and TRDJ1, with D possibly TRDD3 on 6 matching bases. TCRdb records no J gene; here it was assigned by comparing the DNA to germline. Germline V CDR1 and CDR2: GEAIGNYY, EKD. The CDR3 contains 19 residues. Trimming took 0 bases from V and 0 from J, leaving 22 bases between them. The CDR3 reads CACDTAKGGHAMDTDKLIF. In nucleotides, the CDR3 is TGTGCCTGTGACACCGCAAAAGGGGGACACGCGATGGACACCGATAAACTCATCTTT.

With respect to this clone: A read error is the likely source, as a far larger clone sits one nucleotide away. Additional DNA sequences in this sample encode the identical CDR3. V gene TRDV3 combines with J gene TRDJ1, with 8 bases fitting TRDD3. Germline-derived CDR1 and CDR2 are TVYSNPD and GDNSRS (reference sequence). CDR3 length: 21 amino acids. Unmatched junction bases numbered 33, after V lost 4 bases and J lost 5 bases. The CDR3 sequence: CASAKGAYWGASRPLKDKLIF. The CDR3 DNA follows: TGTGCCTCTGCAAAGGGGGCGTACTGGGGGGCCTCCCGCCCCCTCAAGGATAAACTCATCTTT.

This clone has at least ten counts. The J gene is TRDJ4, the V gene TRDV1, with 10 bases identical to TRDD3. V trimming: 2 bases; J trimming: 0 bases; junction bases outside the gene matches: 24. This CDR3 spans 22 amino acids. In germline, CDR1 is TSWWSYY, CDR2 QGS. The CDR3 loop reads CALGEEVVLQRLTGGCARPLIF. CDR3 nucleotides: TGTGCTCTTGGGGAAGAGGTAGTCCTACAGCGACTGACTGGGGGATGTGCCAGACCCCTGATCTTT.

This clone was counted between two and nine times. The protein recorded in TCRdb matches a much larger clone and deviates from this DNA's translation at residue 8, suggesting a read error; the protein here is obtained by translating the DNA. This chain uses TRDV1 with TRDJ1; the match to TRDD3 covers 9 bases. TCRdb is silent on the J gene; assignment here came from matching the DNA to germline. V dropped 0 bases and J dropped 5; count of bases not matched to a gene: 28. The CDR3 spans 23 residues. Per the germline V gene, CDR1 is TSWWSYY and CDR2 is QGS. In DNA form, the CDR3 reads TGTGCTCTTGGGGAACTAATATTCCTACCTTATAACTGGGGGAAAAGGGGTGTTGATAAACTCATCTTT. It encodes CALGELIFLPYNWGKRGVDKLIF.

Points on this clone: TCRdb records a much larger clone's protein for this DNA, with a difference at residue 11 that likely arises from a read error; the protein given is the translation of the DNA. The rearrangement links TRDV3 to TRDJ1; TRDD3 matches at 11 bases. Germline V gene sequence: CDR1 TVYSNPD, CDR2 GDNSRS (reference sequence). The V gene end was trimmed by 0 bases and the J gene end by 3 bases; junction bases not matched to a gene: 15. The CDR3 extends over 18 amino acids. The DNA for the CDR3 is TGTGCCTTTAGAGGGTTTCTTGGGGGATACGGGCGGCCCGATAAACTCATCTTT. Translating gives CAFRGFLGGYGRPDKLIF.

This clone was detected only a few times. The protein that TCRdb holds for this DNA derives from a much larger clone and differs from the translated DNA at residue 11, which likely indicates a read error; the protein shown here is translated from the DNA. The chain recombines TRDV1 with TRDJ1; D is undetermined. TCRdb gives no J gene; it was assigned here by matching the DNA to germline. CDR3 length: 18 amino acids. The V gene's germline CDR1 is TSWWSYY and CDR2 QGS. Between the trimmed V and J ends, which lost 0 bases and 1 base, there was a span of 18 bases. The CDR3 bases are TGTGCTCTTGGGGAACTTCCTCTACGAAACTTGGGCACCGATAAACTCATCTTT. Translation gives CALGELPLRNLGTDKLIF.

This clone was seen only a few times. TCRdb has a much larger clone's protein, which differs at residue 14 from the translation of this DNA, likely because of a read error; what is shown is the protein translated from the DNA. V and J are TRDV1 and TRDJ1, with 8 bases that match TRDD3. In the absence of a J gene in TCRdb, the DNA was matched to germline to assign it here. V shed 3 bases, J shed 2 bases, and the junction held 23 bases outside the gene matches. This CDR3 has 21 residues. CDR1 and CDR2 from the germline V gene are TSWWSYY and QGS. The CDR3 is CALGDGYRQGYGFHLTDKLIF. The CDR3 region has the DNA TGTGCTCTTGGGGATGGTTATAGACAGGGATACGGTTTTCATTTGACCGATAAACTCATCTTT.

This clone was counted a few times. It differs at one base from a far larger clone, so likely a read error. This same CDR3 is encoded by further DNA sequences in the sample. V is TRDV1 and J is TRDJ1; D uncertain. The CDR3 is made up of 17 amino acids. Deletions cut 0 bases from V and 8 bases from J, with 22 bases between. Germline V gene sequence: CDR1 TSWWSYY, CDR2 QGS. The CDR3 region is CALGELLRSELPSKLIF. CDR3 nucleotides: TGTGCTCTTGGGGAACTCCTGCGGTCGGAACTGCCTAGCAAACTCATCTTT.

This clone has more than one count but fewer than ten. A read error likely explains why the TCRdb protein, taken from a much larger clone, differs from this DNA's translation at residue 20; the protein shown is translated from the DNA. The chain employs TRDV1 and TRDJ1; 12 bases map to TRDD3. No J segment appears in TCRdb, so it was assigned here by matching the sequence to germline. The CDR3 extends over 23 amino acids. Germline CDR1 is TSWWSYY and CDR2 is QGS. This chain's CDR3 is CALGELGPSYDWGIQGNTDELIF. The CDR3 DNA reads TGTGCTCTTGGGGAACTGGGGCCTTCCTACGACTGGGGGATACAAGGGAACACCGATGAACTCATCTTT.

As concerns this clone: This likely came from a read error, as a far larger clone is one base away. Other nucleotide sequences in the sample specify the same CDR3. In nucleotides, the CDR3 is TGTGCTCTTGGGGAATTTTTTCCCCTTAAGGCGTATTGGGGGATCTCCTGGGACACCCGACAGATGTTTTTC. Translated: CALGEFFPLKAYWGISWDTRQMFF. The chain employs TRDV1 and TRDJ3; 8 bases line up with TRDD3. Germline V CDR1 and CDR2: TSWWSYY, QGS. V lost 2 bases to trimming and J lost 0 bases; unmatched junction nucleotides: 21. This CDR3 spans 24 amino acids.

In its sample, this clone was seen many times. The rearrangement uses TRDV3 and TRDJ1; TRDD3 matches 8 bases. V trimming: 2 bases; J trimming: 1 base; junction bases outside the gene matches: 21. The CDR3 covers 19 residues. Looked up from germline, CDR1 is TVYSNPD and CDR2 is GDNSRS (reference sequence). CDR3 nucleotide sequence: TGTGCCTTTCGACCACAGCTTCCCTTTACTGGGGGGTCCACCGATAAACTCATCTTT. Translation gives CAFRPQLPFTGGSTDKLIF.

This clone occurred many times. This probably arose from a read error, given a far larger clone one base away. The same CDR3 arises from other DNA sequences in this sample as well. V usage is TRDV1 and J usage is TRDJ1, with 10 bases lining up with TRDD3. The germline CDR1 and CDR2 sequences are TSWWSYY and QGS. CDR3 length equals 20 residues. Written as DNA, the CDR3 is TGTGCTCTTGGTGACTACCACAATTACTGGGGGATGTATTCCACCGATAAGCTCATCTTT. Residues: CALGDYHNYWGMYSTDKLIF.

A few counts support this clone. This likely reflects a read error, since a far larger clone is one base away. Other DNA sequences in the same sample also yield this CDR3. The rearrangement links TRDV1 to TRDJ1; D remains unclear. Here the J gene was assigned by germline matching of the DNA, as TCRdb has none. This CDR3 region has 19 residues. V lost 1 base and J lost 0, with 21 bases in between. CDR1 is TSWWSYY and CDR2 is QGS in the germline V gene. CDR3 residues: CALGEPSDRLYPYTDKLIF. CDR3 in DNA: TGTGCTCTTGGGGAACCCTCGGACAGGCTTTATCCCTACACCGATAAACTCATCTTT.

As for this clone: A far bigger clonotype differs at one base, so this is likely a read error. The same CDR3 can be traced to other DNA sequences in this sample. The gene calls are TRDV1 and TRDJ1, with 8 bases fitting TRDD3. This CDR3 region has 12 residues. CDR1 is TSWWSYY, CDR2 QGS, per germline. The CDR3 coding sequence is TGTGCACTCTTTGAGCTTACTGGGGGTCTCATCTTT. Translating it yields CALFELTGGLIF.

This clone was recorded many times. The chain uses TRDV1 and TRDJ1, with D unclear. The CDR3 consists of 12 residues. The germline V and J ends were trimmed by 0 bases and 6 bases, with 5 bases remaining between them. Germline V gene lookup returns CDR1 TSWWSYY and CDR2 QGS. The CDR3 coding sequence is TGTGCTCTTGGGGAACTTCCCTATAAACTCATCTTT. The encoded protein is CALGELPYKLIF.

Comments on this clone: A far larger clone is off by one base, so a read error is likely. Other DNA sequences from this sample encode an identical CDR3 as well. Here the CDR3 reads CALGERRLQYWGIPYTDKLIF. The CDR3 DNA sequence: TGTGCTCTCGGGGAAAGACGACTACAGTACTGGGGGATACCCTACACCGATAAACTCATCTTT. This chain connects TRDV1 to TRDJ1, with 12 bases fitting TRDD3. Matching the DNA to germline supplied the J gene, which TCRdb does not give. Germline CDR1 is TSWWSYY and CDR2 is QGS. The CDR3 sequence is 21 residues long.

Worth noting for this clone: TCRdb's protein for this DNA is that of a much larger clone and differs from the translation at residue 16, likely a read error; the protein shown is the DNA translation. The chain joins TRDV2 to TRDJ3, with 9 positions matching TRDD3. Germline CDR1 is GEAIGNYY and CDR2 is EKD. This CDR3 is built from 18 residues. The CDR3 nucleotides read TGTGCCTGTGACAGACTGGGGGACCTCTCCTGGGACACCCGACAGACGTTTTTC. It translates to CACDRLGDLSWDTRQTFF.

This clone appeared a few times. The protein that TCRdb holds for this DNA derives from a much larger clone and differs from the translated DNA at residue 6, which likely indicates a read error; the protein shown here is translated from the DNA. V and J are TRDV1 and TRDJ1; TRDD3 matches 10 bases. The V segment lost 2 bases and the J segment 2 bases; nucleotides outside the gene matches: 11. Germline CDR1 TSWWSYY, CDR2 QGS. The CDR3 totals 18 residues. This chain's CDR3 is CALGESLVGGYMTDKLIF. In DNA, the CDR3 is TGTGCTCTTGGGGAAAGCCTTGTTGGGGGATACATGACCGATAAACTCATCTTT.

This clone was seen more than once but under ten times. The protein TCRdb gives is from a much larger clone and does not agree with this DNA's translation at residues 12 and 14, likely a read error; the protein shown here comes from the DNA. The rearrangement links TRDV3 to TRDJ1; 8 positions agree with TRDD2. The CDR3 extends over 21 amino acids. Per germline, CDR1 TVYSNPD and CDR2 GDNSRS (reference sequence). With V trimmed by 5 bases and J by 0 bases, 29 bases remained unmatched. CDR3 nucleotide sequence: TGTGCCCTAAAAGACTTCCTACGTTTTTTTCCTGAGGGAGGTTACACCGATAAACTCATCTTT. Amino acids: CALKDFLRFFPEGGYTDKLIF.

A few counts support this clone. One base separates it from a far larger clone, so it is likely a read error. In the same sample, other DNA sequences code for this CDR3. The gene calls are TRDV2 and TRDJ1, with 10 bases aligning to TRDD3. The germline CDR1 and CDR2 sequences are GEAIGNYY and EKD. V was pared by 3 bases and J by 7 bases, with 7 bases of the junction left unmatched. This CDR3 region has 14 residues. The CDR3, as DNA: TGTGCCTGTGACGAACTGGGGGATTCAAGTAAACTCATCTTT. Its protein is CACDELGDSSKLIF.